This T cell receptor beta chain derives from a study of early T cells in non-severe SARS-CoV-2 infection. Unique molecular identifiers were attached to individual cDNA molecules. TCRdb re-called the 5' RACE reads through MiXCR, storing one row per CDR3 protein. The sample yields tens of thousands of distinct CDR3 sequences, around 15% seen once. This clonotype was found many times. Trimming at V came to 4 bases and at J to 1 base, leaving 10 bases not matched to a gene. The germline V gene encodes CDR1 KGHSH and CDR2 LQKENI. The CDR3 consists of 17 residues. This TCR was recovered from an adult who was a healthcare worker with PCR-confirmed SARS-CoV-2 infection or an uninfected control (not recorded which). The chain uses TRBV18 and TRBJ1-5; 7 bases fit TRBD1. The specimen sequenced was whole blood. The CDR3 loop is CASSRVRQGTSNQPQHF. The DNA for the CDR3 is TGTGCCAGCTCACGCGTACGACAGGGTACGAGCAATCAGCCCCAGCATTTT.